These 28 T cell receptor beta chains share one sample of origin, sequenced in a study of T cell responses to AZD1222 COVID-19 vaccine. Some clones are missing from TCRdb's copy, which holds only in-frame ones; the method was immunoSEQ multiplex PCR. Counted here are more than 110,000 clones, around 92% occurring once; the ten biggest clones make up roughly 3.3%. The sample was peripheral blood, taken 28 days after the second AZD1222 dose. The receptors stem from an adult who received the AZD1222 COVID-19 vaccine.

V is TRBV6-2 or TRBV6-3 and J is TRBJ1-5; D is ambiguous. The germline V and J ends were trimmed by 6 bases and 3 bases, with 18 bases remaining between them. Germline CDR1 reads MNHEY; CDR2 reads SVGEGT. There are 16 residues in the CDR3. The CDR3 region has the DNA TGTGCCAGCAGCATAACCGGGCGCACCTTCAATCAGCCCCAGCATTTT. This codes for CASSITGRTFNQPQHF.

This clone was detected once. The chain is built from TRBV28 and TRBJ2-5, with TRBD1 matching 9 bases. V was pared by 5 bases and J by 5 bases, with 6 bases of the junction left unmatched. Germline CDR1 MDHEN, CDR2 SYDVKM. This CDR3 is 14 amino acids long. The chain's CDR3 is CASSPGTGSETQYF. The DNA of the CDR3 is TGTGCCAGCAGTCCCGGGACAGGGTCCGAGACCCAGTACTTC.

This clone was counted between two and nine times. The rearrangement uses TRBV7-9 and TRBJ1-5; D is possibly TRBD1 (5 bases). V shed 4 bases and J shed 3 bases, with 16 bases lying between them. This CDR3 is built from 16 residues. Germline V CDR1 and CDR2: SEHNR, FQNEAQ (reference sequence). CDR3 in amino acids: CASSSSGGAYNQPQHF. The CDR3 DNA follows: TGTGCCAGCAGCTCCTCGGGAGGGGCTTACAATCAGCCCCAGCATTTT. The whole variable domain, filled in from reference TRBV7-9 and TRBJ1-5, reads DTGVSQNPRHKITKRGQNVTFRCDPISEHNRLYWYRQTLGQGPEFLTYFQNEAQLEKSRLLSDRFSAERPKGSFSTLEIQRTEQGDSAMYLCASSSSGGAYNQPQHFGDGTRLSIL.

This clone was observed a single time. The V and J genes are TRBV28 and TRBJ2-7; D is possibly TRBD1 (5 bases). Deletions cut 3 bases from V and 5 bases from J, with 11 bases between. This CDR3 is 13 amino acids long. Germline V gene lookup returns CDR1 MDHEN and CDR2 SYDVKM. The DNA of the CDR3 is TGTGCCAGCAGTTTGGCGGAAGGGGACGAGCAGTACTTC. This codes for CASSLAEGDEQYF.

The count of this clone is one. The J gene is TRBJ1-5, the V gene TRBV19; D gene unclear. CDR3 size: 14 residues. The germline V gene encodes CDR1 LNHDA and CDR2 SQIVND (reference sequence). Trimming removed 6 bases at V and 6 bases at J, with 15 bases between. The CDR3 loop reads CASRSPGPGQPQHF. The CDR3 DNA is TGTGCCAGTAGATCTCCCGGCCCTGGTCAGCCCCAGCATTTT.

The chain combines TRBV19 with TRBJ1-3; TRBD1 agrees at 10 bases. The CDR3 is 17 amino acids. Germline V gives CDR1 LNHDA, CDR2 SQIVND (reference sequence). V was clipped by 5 bases and J by 0 bases; unmatched bases: 7. Here the CDR3 DNA reads TGTGCCAGTAGTGACAGGGGGCGAAGGAACTCTGGAAACACCATATATTTT. Residues: CASSDRGRRNSGNTIYF.

The chain joins TRBV5-4 to TRBJ2-2; 12 bases are shared with TRBD2. The germline CDR1 and CDR2 sequences are SGHNT and YYREEE (reference sequence). The CDR3 sequence is 16 residues long. The V gene end was trimmed by 4 bases and the J gene end by 7 bases; junction bases not matched to a gene: 8. The CDR3 is CASSPRLAGVVGELFF. The CDR3 nucleotides are TGTGCCAGCAGCCCACGACTAGCGGGAGTCGTCGGGGAGCTGTTTTTT.

In regard to this clone: This sample also contains other DNA sequences that code for the same CDR3. V and J are TRBV6-5 and TRBJ1-2; D might be TRBD1 (5 bases). The length of the CDR3 is 12 residues. Germline values: CDR1 MNHEY, CDR2 SVGAGI. V gave up 2 bases and J gave up 5 bases, with 6 bases separating them. The CDR3 sequence: CASSYGGYGYTF. The CDR3 DNA sequence: TGTGCCAGCAGTTACGGGGGTTATGGCTACACCTTC.

The sample holds a few counts of this clone. The chain is built from TRBV7-2 and TRBJ1-5; D not certain. Trimming shortened V by 5 bases and J by 1 base, and 12 bases separated the two germline ends. The length of the CDR3 is 15 residues. Germline V gene sequence: CDR1 SGHTA, CDR2 FQGNSA. CDR3 loop: CASSVGRTSNQPQHF. The CDR3 DNA reads TGTGCCAGCAGCGTCGGACGGACCAGCAATCAGCCCCAGCATTTT.

V and J are TRBV18 and TRBJ1-1; 7 nucleotides line up with TRBD1. The CDR3 covers 16 residues. Germline V gene lookup returns CDR1 KGHSH and CDR2 LQKENI. The junction had 9 bases not matched to a gene; V was cut back by 0 bases and J by 5 bases. This chain's CDR3 is CASSPPSGGRGTEAFF. CDR3 sequence (DNA): TGTGCCAGCTCACCACCGTCGGGGGGCAGGGGGACTGAAGCTTTCTTT.

The chain recombines TRBV27 with TRBJ2-7; D assignment may be TRBD1 or TRBD2 (5 bases each). Germline CDR1 reads MNHEY; CDR2 reads SMNVEV (reference sequence). The germline V and J ends were trimmed by 3 bases and 3 bases, with 15 bases remaining between them. The CDR3 is made up of 15 amino acids. DNA for the CDR3: TGTGCCAGCAGTTTCCGGGACGCCACTGTCTACGAGCAGTACTTC. Translated: CASSFRDATVYEQYF.

CDR3 sequence reads: CASSLEGRYSNQPQHF. The DNA for the CDR3 is TGTGCCAGCAGCTTAGAAGGACGATATAGCAATCAGCCCCAGCATTTT. This chain connects TRBV11-2 to TRBJ1-5; no clear D gene. Between the trimmed V and J ends, which lost 0 bases and 0 bases, there was a span of 9 bases. Germline lookup yields CDR1 SGHAT and CDR2 FQNNGV. This CDR3 region has 16 residues. Full variable domain (remainder filled in from reference TRBV11-2 and TRBJ1-5): EAGVAQSPRYKIIEKRQSVAFWCNPISGHATLYWYQQILGQGPKLLIQFQNNGVVDDSQLPKDRFSAERLKGVDSTLKIQPAKLEDSAVYLCASSLEGRYSNQPQHFGDGTRLSIL.

The J gene is TRBJ1-1, the V gene TRBV28; D is perhaps TRBD1 (5 bases). V gave up 3 bases and J gave up 4 bases, with 15 bases separating them. Germline values: CDR1 MDHEN, CDR2 SYDVKM. The CDR3 covers 15 residues. DNA for the CDR3: TGTGCCAGCAGTTTTGGGGCAGGGCGGAGCACTGAAGCTTTCTTT. Its translation is CASSFGAGRSTEAFF.

V usage is TRBV6-2 or TRBV6-3 and J usage is TRBJ2-1; 8 bases are a match to TRBD1. The CDR3 runs to 15 residues. V was pared by 4 bases and J by 8 bases, with 10 bases of the junction left unmatched. CDR1 is MNHEY, CDR2 SVGEGT, per germline. CDR3 in amino acids: CASSFQGAVGDEQFF. In DNA form, the CDR3 reads TGTGCCAGCAGTTTCCAGGGGGCCGTGGGGGATGAGCAGTTCTTC.

The chain employs TRBV7-2 and TRBJ1-2; TRBD1 aligns across 9 bases. In germline, CDR1 is SGHTA, CDR2 FQGNSA. The CDR3 sequence is 12 residues long. Unmatched junction bases numbered 3, after V lost 5 bases and J lost 8 bases. This chain's CDR3 is CASSRDREGYTF. CDR3 sequence (DNA): TGTGCCAGCAGCCGGGACAGGGAAGGCTACACCTTC. Full variable domain (rest looked up from reference TRBV7-2 and TRBJ1-2): GAGVSQSPSNKVTEKGKDVELRCDPISGHTALYWYRQSLGQGLEFLIYFQGNSAPDKSGLPSDRFSAERTGGSVSTLTIQRTQQEDSAVYLCASSRDREGYTFGSGTRLTVV.

This clone turned up a few times. The chain employs TRBV4-3 and TRBJ2-2; a weak D match, TRBD1 (6 bases). The CDR3 extends over 15 amino acids. CDR1 is LGHNA and CDR2 is YSLEER in the germline V gene. V was cut by 5 bases and J by 1 base, with 11 bases left in between. The CDR3 region has the DNA TGCGCCAGCAGCTCCCCGGGACAGAACACCGGGGAGCTGTTTTTT. Protein: CASSSPGQNTGELFF.

The chain recombines TRBV7-8 with TRBJ1-2, with D maybe TRBD1 (5 bases). V lost 4 bases and J 3 bases, leaving 18 bases between the germline ends. Looked up from germline, CDR1 is SGHVS and CDR2 is FQNEAQ. This CDR3 has 16 residues. The CDR3 DNA follows: TGTGCCAGCAGCTCCCTCCCCCGGGGCGTCCACTATGGCTACACCTTC. It encodes CASSSLPRGVHYGYTF.

V and J are TRBV10-3 and TRBJ2-3, with 7 nucleotides matching TRBD2. This CDR3 is 15 amino acids long. From germline, CDR1 is ENHRY and CDR2 SYGVKD. V lost 2 bases, J lost 9 bases, and 11 bases stayed unmatched. Here the CDR3 reads CAISEGWEGLDTQYF. CDR3 DNA: TGTGCCATCAGTGAGGGTTGGGAGGGATTAGACACGCAGTATTTT.

The V call is TRBV9, the J call TRBJ2-4; TRBD1 matches 9 bases. Germline V lookup: CDR1 SGDLS, CDR2 YYNGEE. This CDR3 is 14 amino acids long. Trimming took 2 bases from V and 8 from J; bases not matched to a gene: 5. CDR3 bases: TGTGCCAGCAGCGTGGGGACAGGGTTGGACATTCAGTACTTC. Amino acids: CASSVGTGLDIQYF.

The rearrangement uses TRBV30 and TRBJ2-2; D is perhaps TRBD2 (6 bases). CDR3 size: 16 residues. Germline lookup yields CDR1 GTSNPN and CDR2 SVGIG (reference sequence). The V end was cut by 0 bases, the J end by 0 bases, with 11 bases between. The CDR3 nucleotides read TGTGCCTGGAGTGTTTTGGGACTCCCGAACACCGGGGAGCTGTTTTTT. Translated, it gives CAWSVLGLPNTGELFF. The full variable domain, completed using reference TRBV30 and TRBJ2-2, is SQTIHQWPATLVQPVGSPLSLECTVEGTSNPNLYWYRQAAGRGLQLLFYSVGIGQISSEVPQNLSASRPQDRQFILSSKKLLLSDSGFYLCAWSVLGLPNTGELFFGEGSRLTVL.

The rearrangement links TRBV5-4 to TRBJ1-2; TRBD1 matches 9 bases. Trimming removed 0 bases from V and 8 bases from J; junction bases left unmatched: 11. The CDR3 consists of 16 residues. Germline loops: CDR1 SGHNT, CDR2 YYREEE (reference sequence). CDR3 residues: CASSLEGAQGATGYTF. The CDR3 nucleotides are TGTGCCAGCAGCTTGGAAGGGGCACAGGGGGCTACGGGCTACACCTTC. Drawing the rest from reference TRBV5-4 and TRBJ1-2, the complete variable domain is ETGVTQSPTHLIKTRGQQVTLRCSSQSGHNTVSWYQQALGQGPQFIFQYYREEENGRGNFPPRFSGLQFPNYSSELNVNALELDDSALYLCASSLEGAQGATGYTFGSGTRLTVV.

V usage is TRBV3-1 (or the pseudogene TRBV3-2) and J usage is TRBJ1-2; unclear D gene. This CDR3 contains 17 residues. Germline lookup yields CDR1 LGHDT and CDR2 YNNKEL (reference sequence). Trimming left V 1 base short and J 3 bases short, with 18 bases between. The CDR3 loop is CASSQGRVAVYDYGYTF. The CDR3 nucleotides are TGTGCCAGCAGCCAAGGGCGGGTCGCAGTATATGACTATGGCTACACCTTC.

The V gene is TRBV30, the J gene TRBJ2-5, with D perhaps being TRBD1 or TRBD2 (6 bases each). CDR3 size: 14 residues. V shed 5 bases and J shed 4 bases, with 17 bases lying between them. Germline V CDR1 and CDR2: GTSNPN, SVGIG (reference sequence). This CDR3 is CAWARGERGETQYF. The DNA for the CDR3 is TGTGCCTGGGCGAGGGGGGAGCGAGGAGAGACCCAGTACTTC.

The V call is TRBV18, the J call TRBJ1-4; 8 bases are shared with TRBD1. V was pared by 3 bases and J by 4 bases, with 4 bases of the junction left unmatched. The CDR3 is made up of 15 amino acids. Germline CDR1 KGHSH, CDR2 LQKENI. Written as DNA, the CDR3 is TGTGCCAGCTCACCGACAGGGGAGGGTAATGAAAAACTGTTTTTT. This translates into CASSPTGEGNEKLFF.

This chain uses TRBV5-1 with TRBJ2-7; no reliable D call. Trimming took 0 bases from V and 2 from J, leaving 6 bases between them. This CDR3 contains 13 residues. CDR1 and CDR2 from the germline V gene are SGHRS and YFSETQ. The CDR3: CASSLDGAYEQYF. The CDR3 DNA reads as TGCGCCAGCAGCTTGGACGGAGCCTACGAGCAGTACTTC.

The chain uses TRBV18 and TRBJ2-7; D is unresolved. The ends were cut back, 3 bases at V and 0 bases at J, with 12 bases in the middle. Germline CDR1 is KGHSH and CDR2 is LQKENI. The CDR3 sequence is 15 residues long. CDR3 in DNA: TGTGCCAGCTCACCCCCGGCAGTTCTCTCCTACGAGCAGTACTTC. Translation gives CASSPPAVLSYEQYF.

The rearrangement uses TRBV5-8 and TRBJ1-5; 9 positions agree with TRBD1. Germline V gene sequence: CDR1 SGHTS, CDR2 YDEGEE. The CDR3 has 15 amino acids. V lost 4 bases to trimming and J lost 2 bases; unmatched junction nucleotides: 4. The CDR3 sequence: CASSLTGGGNQPQHF. The CDR3 nucleotides are TGTGCCAGCAGCCTGACAGGGGGGGGCAATCAGCCCCAGCATTTT.

This chain joins TRBV19 and TRBJ2-2; a possible D gene is TRBD2 (6 bases). From germline, CDR1 is LNHDA and CDR2 SQIVND (reference sequence). The CDR3 loop spans 14 amino acids. V shed 6 bases and J shed 5 bases, with 13 bases lying between them. CDR3 loop: CASSPDYFTGELFF. CDR3 sequence (DNA): TGTGCCAGTAGCCCGGACTACTTTACCGGGGAGCTGTTTTTT.